The entry below gives a single T cell receptor (beta chain) sequence along with its context. Its antigen is undetermined. This specimen belongs to a study of response to subunit inactivated influenza vaccine. Study results and caveats: Only a handful of new T cells, the authors suggested, are recruited with each seasonal influenza vaccination.

TCRdb re-derived calls from the RT-PCR reads in MiXCR, one entry per CDR3 protein. The table shows about 570,000 distinct CDR3 sequences, with 12% occurring only once. The receptor's source is a man over 45 who received an inactivated influenza vaccine. The specimen was PBMCs from blood, collected on the day of vaccination.

The CDR3 bases are TGTGCCAGCAGCCAAGGTTTACTGTTGTCCAGGACCTACGAGCAGTACTTC. Residues: CASSQGLLLSRTYEQYF. The rearrangement uses TRBV3-1 and TRBJ2-7; no clear D. V was cut by 1 base and J by 2 bases, with 18 bases left in between. Germline-derived CDR1 and CDR2 are LGHDT and YNNKEL (reference sequence). The CDR3 length is 17 residues.